The rows below give T cell receptor beta chains drawn from one sample of a study of T cell responses to AZD1222 COVID-19 vaccine. The assay was immunoSEQ multiplex PCR, and TCRdb's table has in-frame clones only and misses some. The sample lists about 200,000 clones; about 92% were seen once. Sequencing used peripheral blood, obtained 28 days after the second dose of the MenACWY control vaccine. Receptor source: an adult who received the MenACWY meningococcal vaccine as a control. The CDR3 runs from the conserved cysteine through the conserved F or W. The order of the fields is clone size, V gene, D gene, J gene, CDR3 DNA, CDR3 protein. D genes are given only for firm matches. Clone size, where shown, is once, few, many, or a class for clones that have expanded.

NA,TRBV7-9,NA,TRBJ2-7,TGTGCCAGCAGTCGACCTGCTAGGAACGAGCAGTACTTC,CASSRPARNEQYF
NA,TRBV7-9,TRBD1,TRBJ1-4,TGTGCCAGCAGCCAGGGACAGGGGAGGGAAAAACTGTTTTTT,CASSQGQGREKLFF
NA,TRBV4-2,TRBD2,TRBJ2-7,TGTGCCAGCAGCCCGGGACTAGCGGGATCTGCCTACGAGCAGTACTTC,CASSPGLAGSAYEQYF
NA,TRBV18,NA,TRBJ1-1,TGTGCCAGCTCACCACGGGGAGGGGAGAACACTGAAGCTTTCTTT,CASSPRGGENTEAFF
NA,TRBV9,NA,TRBJ2-1,TGTGCCAGCAGCGGCCAGTATGCTTCCTACAATGAGCAGTTCTTC,CASSGQYASYNEQFF
NA,TRBV5-4,TRBD2,TRBJ2-1,TGTGCCAGCAGCTTGCCTAGCGGGAACCGGGCTGAGCAGTTCTTC,CASSLPSGNRAEQFF
NA,TRBV29-1,NA,TRBJ2-3,TGCAGCGTTGAAGATGTCGCCGATACGCAGTATTTT,CSVEDVADTQYF
NA,TRBV10-3,NA,TRBJ1-5,TGTGCCATCAGTGAGTCTTCCCAGCCCCAGCATTTT,CAISESSQPQHF
NA,TRBV23-1,TRBD2,TRBJ2-4,TGCGCCAGCAGTCAATCGGGGGGGAGTGGGGCCAAAAACATTCAGTACTTC,CASSQSGGSGAKNIQYF
NA,TRBV27,NA,TRBJ2-7,TGTGCCAGCACCTCCCTGGTGCCCCGTAAAGAGCAGTACTTC,CASTSLVPRKEQYF
NA,TRBV18,TRBD1,TRBJ1-2,TGTGCCAGCTCACCGGGACAGGCGATCTTCTATGGCTACACCTTC,CASSPGQAIFYGYTF
NA,TRBV7-2,NA,TRBJ1-5,TGTGCCAGCAGCTTTAACGACCAGCCCCAGCATTTT,CASSFNDQPQHF
NA,TRBV19,TRBD2,TRBJ2-7,TGTGCCAGTAGCCTCCCGGGACTAGCGGGAAGGGAGCAGTACTTC,CASSLPGLAGREQYF
NA,TRBV30,TRBD1,TRBJ1-6,TGTGCCTGGAGTCGCCCAGGGGGAGAATCACCCCTCCACTTT,CAWSRPGGESPLHF
NA,TRBV24-1,NA,TRBJ1-1,TGTGCCACCAGTGACCGGGACACTGAAGCTTTCTTT,CATSDRDTEAFF
once,TRBV19,NA,TRBJ2-2,TGTGCCACGCAGGGAATGGCCGGGGAGCTGTTTTTT,CATQGMAGELFF
NA,TRBV30,TRBD1,TRBJ2-1,TGTGCCTGGAGCCGACTGGGGACAGGGGGTGATGAGCAGTTCTTC,CAWSRLGTGGDEQFF
once,TRBV18,NA,TRBJ1-5,TGTGCCAGTGGGGGGCGCGATCAGCCCCAGCATTTT,CASGGRDQPQHF
once,TRBV5-4,NA,TRBJ2-7,TGTGCCAGCAGCTCTGGACCACTGGAGGAGCAGTACTTC,CASSSGPLEEQYF
NA,TRBV19,NA,TRBJ2-7,TGTGCCAGTAGTATTTTGGGGGAGCAGTACTTC,CASSILGEQYF
NA,TRBV14,TRBD1,TRBJ1-4,TGTGCCAGCAGCCCCCAGGGGGTTGAAAAACTGTTTTTT,CASSPQGVEKLFF
NA,TRBV3-1/TRBV3-2,NA,TRBJ2-5,TGTGCCACCCAGCCAACTGGGGGGCTCCAAGAGACCCAGTACTTC,CATQPTGGLQETQYF
NA,TRBV5-6,NA,TRBJ2-2,TGTGCCAGCAGGCGGGGAACAAACACCGGGGAGCTGTTTTTT,CASRRGTNTGELFF
NA,TRBV9,TRBD2,TRBJ2-1,TGTGCCAGCAGCGTCTCAGCGGGAGTCGGAAATGAGCAGTTCTTC,CASSVSAGVGNEQFF
NA,TRBV7-3,NA,TRBJ2-3,TGTGCCAGCAGCTCCCCGGACCGGGGGGCGCGCGATACGCAGTATTTT,CASSSPDRGARDTQYF
NA,TRBV5-1,NA,TRBJ1-2,TGCGCCAGCAGCTTGGCCGGGACGAATGGCTACACCTTC,CASSLAGTNGYTF
NA,TRBV6-5,NA,TRBJ1-3,TGTGCCACTGAGAGGGGGGGCTCTGGAAACACCATATATTTT,CATERGGSGNTIYF
NA,TRBV5-1,NA,TRBJ1-2,TGCGCCAGCAGCTTGAATCAGGGCGGATCGGACTATGATGGCTACACCTTC,CASSLNQGGSDYDGYTF